This T cell receptor (beta chain) was sequenced during a study of siplizumab effects on memory and regulatory T cells. Trimming removed 0 bases at V and 2 bases at J, with 2 bases between. CDR1 is MNHEY and CDR2 is SVGAGI in the germline V gene. This CDR3 spans 13 amino acids. Every sample had approximately 97,000 of its TCR templates assayed. Data came from immunoSEQ multiplex PCR; TCRdb stores just in-frame clones and leaves some out. This sample yields 100,000 or so clones, of which 85% to 95% are seen a single time; around 0.32% belongs to the top ten. Sequenced input: CD4+ T cells sorted from blood. The TCR comes from a human donor in good health. The chain employs TRBV6-5 and TRBJ2-4; no clear D gene. The CDR3 DNA follows: TGTGCCAGCAGTTACTCTCCCAAAAACATTCAGTACTTC. As protein: CASSYSPKNIQYF.